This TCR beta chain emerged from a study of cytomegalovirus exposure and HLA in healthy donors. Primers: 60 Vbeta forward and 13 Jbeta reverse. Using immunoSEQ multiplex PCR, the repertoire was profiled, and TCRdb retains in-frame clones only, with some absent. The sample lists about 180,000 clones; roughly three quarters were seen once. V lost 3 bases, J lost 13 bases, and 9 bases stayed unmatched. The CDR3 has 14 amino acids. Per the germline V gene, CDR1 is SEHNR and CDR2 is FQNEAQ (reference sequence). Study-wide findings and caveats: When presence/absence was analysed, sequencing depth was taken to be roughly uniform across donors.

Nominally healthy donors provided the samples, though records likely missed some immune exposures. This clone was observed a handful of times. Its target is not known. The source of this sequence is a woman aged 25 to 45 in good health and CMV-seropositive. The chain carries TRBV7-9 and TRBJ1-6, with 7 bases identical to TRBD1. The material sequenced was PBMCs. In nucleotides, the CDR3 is TGTGCCAGCAGCTTTGACAGGGCCGGTCGGCCCCTCCACTTT. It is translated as CASSFDRAGRPLHF.